Shown below are 13 T cell receptor beta chains from a single sample sequenced in a study of regulatory T cells in long-lasting Graves disease. Time point specified: persistent/refractory GD, antithyroid drugs over 5 years with positive TRAb. From PBMCs, RNA was extracted and then used to make the TCR library. Arm-PCR of CDR3 regions and iRepertoire HTBI primers were the basis on which TCR beta libraries were built. MiXCR was run by TCRdb on the multiplex PCR reads, yielding one entry per CDR3 protein. This table has 310,000 or so distinct CDR3 sequences, around 20% appearing once. Source: peripheral blood mononuclear cells (PBMCs), taken when the disease was refractory, from a patient treated with antithyroid drugs. These TCRs come from a female donor with Graves disease.

This clonotype has a handful of counts. The chain combines TRBV7-2 with TRBJ1-6, with D unresolved. Trimming removed 1 base from V and 9 bases from J, with 10 bases in between. The CDR3 runs 14 residues. The germline CDR1 and CDR2 sequences are SGHTA and FQGNSA. The CDR3 sequence is CASSLGTGFSPLHF. DNA of the CDR3: TGTGCCAGCAGCTTAGGGACTGGATTTTCACCCCTCCACTTT. Full variable domain (missing parts from reference TRBV7-2 and TRBJ1-6): GAGVSQSPSNKVTEKGKDVELRCDPISGHTALYWYRQSLGQGLEFLIYFQGNSAPDKSGLPSDRFSAERTGGSVSTLTIQRTQQEDSAVYLCASSLGTGFSPLHFGNGTRLTVT.

The chain combines TRBV12-3 or TRBV12-4 with TRBJ1-1; the D is unclear. The CDR3 length is 12 residues. V gave up 5 bases and J gave up 5 bases, with 9 bases separating them. The CDR3 DNA sequence: TGTGCCAGCAGTGCCGAGGGTACTGAAGCTTTCTTT. Translating it yields CASSAEGTEAFF.

This clonotype was counted many times. This rearrangement joins TRBV7-2 to TRBJ2-7, with D hard to call. This CDR3 has 15 amino acids. Germline CDR1 is SGHTA and CDR2 is FQGNSA. V lost 5 bases, J lost 3 bases, and 17 bases lay in between. The CDR3 loop is CASSRTTSRDYEQYF. The CDR3 DNA is TGTGCCAGCAGCCGCACGACTTCGAGAGACTACGAGCAGTACTTC.

The chain has TRBV7-2 and TRBJ2-5; a weak D match, TRBD2 (5 bases). The CDR3 spans 14 residues. The germline gives CDR1 SGHTA, CDR2 FQGNSA. The V end lost 2 bases, the J end lost 5 bases, and 12 bases lay between the germline ends. The CDR3 sequence: CASSLKRALETQYF. The CDR3 nucleotides are TGTGCCAGCAGCTTAAAGAGGGCGCTGGAGACCCAGTACTTC.

The J gene is TRBJ2-7, the V gene TRBV11-2; TRBD1 or TRBD2 may be the D gene (5 bases each). The germline CDR1 and CDR2 sequences are SGHAT and FQNNGV. There are 15 residues in the CDR3. The germline V and J ends were trimmed by 5 bases and 0 bases, with 14 bases remaining between them. CDR3 bases: TGTGCCAGCAGCCGCAGGGACCCGAGCTCCTACGAGCAGTACTTC. The encoded protein is CASSRRDPSSYEQYF. The variable domain in full, with the rest retrieved from reference TRBV11-2 and TRBJ2-7, is EAGVAQSPRYKIIEKRQSVAFWCNPISGHATLYWYQQILGQGPKLLIQFQNNGVVDDSQLPKDRFSAERLKGVDSTLKIQPAKLEDSAVYLCASSRRDPSSYEQYFGPGTRLTVT.

This chain connects TRBV4-3 to TRBJ2-5, with 15 bases identical to TRBD2. V gave up 3 bases and J gave up 2 bases; unmatched junction bases: 4. Germline V gives CDR1 LGHNA, CDR2 YSLEER. There are 17 residues in the CDR3. CDR3 DNA sequence: TGCGCCAGCAGCCAGGGACTAGCGGGAGGTCTACAAGAGACCCAGTACTTC. Encoded protein: CASSQGLAGGLQETQYF.

This clonotype was counted a few times. V gene TRBV27 combines with J gene TRBJ2-2, with D uncertain. The V gene's germline CDR1 is MNHEY and CDR2 SMNVEV (reference sequence). Trimming removed 5 bases from V and 3 bases from J, with 10 bases in between. The CDR3 consists of 14 residues. CDR3 sequence reads: CASSLYLDTGELFF. The DNA for the CDR3 is TGTGCCAGCAGTCTCTATTTGGACACCGGGGAGCTGTTTTTT.

Many counts were recorded for this clonotype. The chain couples TRBV12-3 or TRBV12-4 to TRBJ1-5; D possibly corresponds to TRBD1 (5 bases). V gave up 2 bases and J gave up 4 bases, with 9 bases separating them. The CDR3 spans 14 residues. CDR3 loop: CASSLQGLNQPQHF. The CDR3, as DNA: TGTGCCAGCAGTTTACAGGGTTTAAATCAGCCCCAGCATTTT.

The chain recombines TRBV30 with TRBJ2-7, with D possibly TRBD2 on 6 matching bases. Germline CDR1 reads GTSNPN; CDR2 reads SVGIG (reference sequence). The CDR3 runs 13 residues. V was clipped by 2 bases and J by 4 bases, with 12 bases between them. The CDR3: CAWSYGSRYEQYF. The CDR3 nucleotides are TGTGCCTGGAGTTACGGGAGTCGGTACGAGCAGTACTTC.

The V and J genes are TRBV7-2 and TRBJ1-2; TRBD1 is a possible D gene (6 bases). The CDR3 is 15 residues long. Germline V gene data show CDR1 as SGHTA and CDR2 as FQGNSA. The V end was cut by 5 bases, the J end by 8 bases, with 21 bases between. CDR3 amino acids: CASSQSIGGVGGYTF. The CDR3, as DNA: TGTGCCAGCAGCCAATCCATCGGGGGCGTGGGCGGCTACACCTTC.

With regard to this clonotype: This may arise from a read error, as a much more abundant clone is one base away. The chain employs TRBV2 and TRBJ1-1; D not certain. Per germline, CDR1 SNHLY and CDR2 FYNNEI. The germline V and J ends were trimmed by 8 bases and 6 bases, with 13 bases remaining between them. The CDR3 is 12 residues long. CDR3 protein: CASRERSAEAFF. CDR3 coding DNA: TGTGCCAGCCGGGAGAGGAGCGCTGAAGCTTTCTTT.

The genes are TRBV5-5 and TRBJ1-3; D not certain. Germline CDR1 reads SGHKS; CDR2 reads YYEKEE (reference sequence). This CDR3 has 15 amino acids. Trimming shortened V by 0 bases and J by 3 bases, and 10 bases separated the two germline ends. Here the CDR3 reads CASSLGTQSGNTIYF. As DNA, the CDR3 is TGTGCCAGCAGCTTGGGGACCCAGAGTGGAAACACCATATATTTT. Filled out from reference TRBV5-5 and TRBJ1-3, the complete variable domain reads DAGVTQSPTHLIKTRGQQVTLRCSPISGHKSVSWYQQVLGQGPQFIFQYYEKEERGRGNFPDRFSARQFPNYSSELNVNALLLGDSALYLCASSLGTQSGNTIYFGEGSWLTVV.

This CDR3 is CASSPRGPGDTQYF. The DNA for the CDR3 is TGTGCCAGCAGTCCCCGAGGGCCCGGTGATACGCAGTATTTT. The gene calls are TRBV27 and TRBJ2-3; D possibly corresponds to TRBD2 (5 bases). Germline V gives CDR1 MNHEY, CDR2 SMNVEV (reference sequence). Trimming cost V 5 bases and J 6 bases, with 15 bases left between them. The length of the CDR3 is 14 residues.